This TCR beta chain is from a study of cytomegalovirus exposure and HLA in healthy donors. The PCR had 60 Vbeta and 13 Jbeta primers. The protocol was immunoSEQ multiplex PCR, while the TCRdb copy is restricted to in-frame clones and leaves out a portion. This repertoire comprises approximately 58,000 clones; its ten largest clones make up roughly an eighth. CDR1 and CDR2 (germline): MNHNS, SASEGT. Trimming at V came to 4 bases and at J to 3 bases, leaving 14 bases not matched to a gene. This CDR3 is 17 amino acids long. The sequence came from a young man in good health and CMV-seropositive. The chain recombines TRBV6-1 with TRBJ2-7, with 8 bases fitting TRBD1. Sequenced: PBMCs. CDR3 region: CASSATHIRGPIYEQYF. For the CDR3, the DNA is TGTGCCAGCAGTGCGACGCATATCAGGGGGCCCATCTACGAGCAGTACTTC.